This entry lists 2 T cell receptor beta chains sequenced from one sample in a study of T cell responses to AZD1222 COVID-19 vaccine. Measured with immunoSEQ multiplex PCR; TCRdb has only the in-frame clones, and not every one. The repertoire holds 110,000 or so clones, approximately 90% seen once, with about 7.1% in the top ten. Here the sequenced sample was peripheral blood, taken 28 days after the second AZD1222 dose. The receptors were sampled from an adult who received the AZD1222 COVID-19 vaccine.

V gene TRBV11-3 combines with J gene TRBJ1-2; TRBD1 matches 8 bases. Per the germline V gene, CDR1 is SGHNT and CDR2 is YENEEA. V shed 5 bases, J shed 6 bases, and the junction held 5 bases outside the gene matches. This CDR3 comprises 13 residues. The CDR3 spells CASSHHRGDGYTF. The CDR3 nucleotides read TGTGCCAGCAGCCACCACAGGGGGGATGGCTACACCTTC.

CDR3 sequence reads: CAWSVHTMSNQPQHF. The CDR3 coding sequence is TGTGCCTGGAGTGTACACACGATGAGCAATCAGCCCCAGCATTTT. The chain joins TRBV30 to TRBJ1-5; no clear D gene. The CDR3 is made up of 15 amino acids. Trimming removed 0 bases at V and 1 base at J, with 10 bases between. Looked up from germline, CDR1 is GTSNPN and CDR2 is SVGIG (reference sequence).